The 18 T cell receptor beta chains reported below all come from one sample, sequenced in a study of blood T cells in healthy people across ages. Then a second PCR, running roughly 6 to 11 cycles, was carried out with a sample-barcoded 5' primer and a J-beta primer mix. TCRdb reprocessed the 5' RACE reads with MiXCR, giving one entry per CDR3 protein. The data contain some 900,000 distinct CDR3 sequences, 29% of them singletons. The sample taken for sequencing was blood. Receptors originate from a woman over 75 in good health.

In its sample, this clonotype was seen many times. The V and J genes are TRBV29-1 and TRBJ2-7; the match to TRBD1 covers 9 bases. V dropped 6 bases and J dropped 5; count of bases not matched to a gene: 8. There are 13 residues in the CDR3. Germline CDR1 is SQVTM and CDR2 is ANQGSEA. CDR3 residues: CSVVDRGRNEQYF. The CDR3 bases are TGCAGCGTCGTGGACAGGGGAAGGAACGAGCAGTACTTC.

The sample holds a few counts of this clonotype. The chain is built from TRBV28 and TRBJ2-1; 10 bases line up with TRBD2. The CDR3 covers 14 residues. The V gene end was trimmed by 11 bases and the J gene end by 3 bases; junction bases not matched to a gene: 7. CDR1 MDHEN and CDR2 SYDVKM come from the germline V gene. The CDR3 sequence is CAGSGGEYYNEQFF. DNA for the CDR3: TGTGCCGGAAGCGGGGGGGAATACTACAATGAGCAGTTCTTC.

The gene calls are TRBV29-1 and TRBJ2-7; D unclear. Looked up from germline, CDR1 is SQVTM and CDR2 is ANQGSEA. Trimming took 2 bases from V and 2 from J, leaving 10 bases between them. This CDR3 has 13 residues. The CDR3: CSVETEQTYEQYF. Written as DNA, the CDR3 is TGCAGCGTTGAAACGGAACAGACCTACGAGCAGTACTTC.

The gene calls are TRBV7-2 and TRBJ2-3, with 8 bases matching TRBD2. This CDR3 is built from 15 residues. Trimming cost V 3 bases and J 4 bases; bases outside gene matches: 6. The germline gives CDR1 SGHTA, CDR2 FQGNSA. The CDR3 DNA reads as TGTGCCAGCAGCTTTGAGGGACTAGACGCAGATACGCAGTATTTT. It translates to CASSFEGLDADTQYF.

The table lists this clonotype with many counts. The V and J genes are TRBV24-1 and TRBJ2-5, with TRBD1 matching 7 bases. Germline CDR1 reads KGHDR; CDR2 reads SFDVKD. J lost 2 bases, V lost 5 bases, and 10 bases had no gene match. The CDR3 has 16 amino acids. CDR3 residues: CATSVRDSFMQETQYF. DNA of the CDR3: TGTGCCACCAGTGTCCGGGACAGTTTCATGCAAGAGACCCAGTACTTC.

This clonotype has a count of ten or more. The chain recombines TRBV25-1 with TRBJ2-7; unclear D gene. The ends were cut back, 0 bases at V and 3 bases at J, with 15 bases in the middle. The CDR3 has 16 amino acids. The germline gives CDR1 MGHDK, CDR2 SYGVNS. The CDR3 loop is CASSEYAGQKSYEQYF. CDR3 nucleotide sequence: TGTGCCAGCAGTGAATACGCTGGGCAGAAGAGCTACGAGCAGTACTTC.

There are many counts of this clonotype. V gene TRBV27 combines with J gene TRBJ2-6; D call uncertain. Trimming took off 5 bases at V and 2 bases at J, with 7 bases between the two ends. Germline values: CDR1 MNHEY, CDR2 SMNVEV (reference sequence). The length of the CDR3 is 14 residues. The CDR3 loop is CASSRQAGANVLTF. CDR3 sequence (DNA): TGTGCCAGCAGTCGACAAGCTGGGGCCAACGTCCTGACTTTC.

The CDR3 is CSARGASGRHETQYF. CDR3 nucleotide sequence: TGCAGTGCTAGAGGGGCTAGCGGCCGCCATGAGACCCAGTACTTC. This chain uses TRBV20-1 with TRBJ2-5, with TRBD2 matching 7 bases. The V and J ends lost 1 base and 5 bases, in that order; junction bases with no gene match: 10. CDR1 is DFQATT and CDR2 is SNEGSKA in the germline V gene (reference sequence). The CDR3 totals 15 residues.

The chain uses TRBV20-1 and TRBJ2-5; D gene unclear. CDR1 is DFQATT and CDR2 is SNEGSKA in the germline V gene (reference sequence). The CDR3 sequence is 13 residues long. Between the trimmed V and J ends, which lost 2 bases and 7 bases, there was a span of 14 bases. The CDR3 bases are TGCAGTGCTAGAAAAGCAGGCTGGGGGACCCAGTACTTC. Amino acids: CSARKAGWGTQYF.

This clonotype showed up many times. Sequence at one end of the junction differs from germline and may be a read error. The chain recombines TRBV7-7 with TRBJ2-7; 11 bases align to TRBD1. CDR1 and CDR2 from the germline V gene are SSHAT and FNYEAQ (reference sequence). The CDR3 sequence is 15 residues long. The CDR3 region is CASSVGQGVSYEQYF. The CDR3 DNA follows: TGTGCTAGCAGCGTGGGACAGGGGGTCTCCTACGAGCAGTACTTC. Variable domain in full (rest from reference TRBV7-7 and TRBJ2-7): GAGVSQSPRYKVTKRGQDVTLRCDPISSHATLYWYQQALGQGPEFLTYFNYEAQPDKSGLPSDRFSAERPEGSISTLTIQRTEQRDSAMYRCASSVGQGVSYEQYFGPGTRLTVT.

In its sample, this clonotype was seen a few times. The CDR3 is CASSVGGRNTIYF. The CDR3 DNA reads TGTGCCAGCAGCGTCGGCGGACGAAACACCATATATTTT. The gene calls are TRBV9 and TRBJ1-3; D is unresolved. Trimming stripped 2 bases from V and 5 bases from J, with 8 bases between. The germline CDR1 and CDR2 sequences are SGDLS and YYNGEE. The CDR3 totals 13 residues. Full variable domain (rest looked up from reference TRBV9 and TRBJ1-3): DSGVTQTPKHLITATGQRVTLRCSPRSGDLSVYWYQQSLDQGLQFLIQYYNGEERAKGNILERFSAQQFPDLHSELNLSSLELGDSALYFCASSVGGRNTIYFGEGSWLTVV.

The table lists this clonotype with many counts. The chain links TRBV6-6 to TRBJ1-5; 7 bases align to TRBD1. Per germline, CDR1 MNHNY and CDR2 SVGAGI (reference sequence). V shed 6 bases and J 2 bases; nucleotides not matched to a gene: 10. The CDR3 has 16 amino acids. The CDR3 nucleotides are TGTGCCAGCAGAGGAGGGGGCGCCGGGGGCAATCAGCCCCAGCATTTT. It translates to CASRGGGAGGNQPQHF.

This clonotype was counted between two and nine times. V and J are TRBV4-3 and TRBJ1-4; TRBD1 agrees at 7 bases. This CDR3 region has 16 residues. V lost 5 bases, J lost 0 bases, and 6 bases stayed unmatched. The germline V gene encodes CDR1 LGHNA and CDR2 YSLEER. The CDR3 DNA reads as TGCGCCAGCAGCGCCAGGGGGGGAGCAACTAATGAAAAACTGTTTTTT. Translating it yields CASSARGGATNEKLFF.

The rearrangement links TRBV6-6 to TRBJ1-5; D is possibly TRBD1 (6 bases). Germline CDR1 MNHNY, CDR2 SVGAGI (reference sequence). The CDR3 covers 15 residues. The V end lost 8 bases, the J end lost 6 bases, and 20 bases lay between the germline ends. CDR3 nucleotides: TGTGCCAGCGGGTACTCCGCAGGGGTCTTTCAGCCCCAGCATTTT. This translates into CASGYSAGVFQPQHF.

In its sample, this clonotype was seen many times. The chain employs TRBV24-1 and TRBJ2-5; TRBD1 agrees at 8 bases. The ends lost 3 bases at V and 3 bases at J; junction bases unmatched: 5. The CDR3 is 15 amino acids. CDR1 and CDR2 from the germline V gene are KGHDR and SFDVKD. This CDR3 is CATSDPTGVKETQYF. Here the CDR3 DNA reads TGTGCCACCAGTGATCCGACAGGGGTTAAAGAGACCCAGTACTTC.

This clonotype was seen more than once but under ten times. This chain connects TRBV7-6 to TRBJ2-3, with TRBD1 matching 8 bases. CDR1 SGHVS and CDR2 FNYEAQ come from the germline V gene. Unmatched junction bases numbered 7, after V lost 1 base and J lost 4 bases. The CDR3 contains 16 residues. The CDR3 spells CASSLVGRGQADTQYF. For the CDR3, the DNA is TGTGCCAGCAGCTTAGTGGGCAGGGGGCAAGCAGATACGCAGTATTTT.

In this sample, this clonotype turned up many times. The rearrangement joins TRBV7-8 to TRBJ2-5; D is uncertain. V shed 5 bases and J shed 2 bases, with 12 bases lying between them. Germline V gives CDR1 SGHVS, CDR2 FQNEAQ. This CDR3 has 14 amino acids. This chain's CDR3 is CASSESDLQETQYF. DNA of the CDR3: TGTGCCAGCAGCGAATCCGACCTACAAGAGACCCAGTACTTC.

The sample holds many counts of this clonotype. This chain joins TRBV28 and TRBJ2-3; 7 bases are a match to TRBD2. V gave up 4 bases and J gave up 0 bases; unmatched junction bases: 4. Germline V CDR1 and CDR2: MDHEN, SYDVKM. This CDR3 spans 15 amino acids. In nucleotides, the CDR3 is TGTGCCAGCAGTTCGGGCGGGGGTAGCACAGATACGCAGTATTTT. Its protein is CASSSGGGSTDTQYF.